A selection of T cell receptor beta chains follows, all from one sample in a study of regulatory and conventional T cells in breast cancer. TCRdb re-analysed the PCR reads in MiXCR, keeping a single row per CDR3 protein. The sample shows 9,500 or so distinct CDR3 sequences, about 35% of them seen only once. The sequenced sample was conventional T cells from blood. The receptors were gathered from a male donor in good health. Both conserved end residues are part of each CDR3. Fields, in order: clone size, D gene, V gene, J gene, CDR3 protein, CDR3 DNA. The D gene is left open where the match is weak. For some rows the clone size is stated as once, few or many, or as a class when expanded; others skip it.

clone size: -
D gene: -
V gene: TRBV5-1
J gene: TRBJ2-3
CDR3 protein: CASGGGDTDTQYF
CDR3 DNA: TGCGCCAGCGGCGGTGGAGACACAGATACGCAGTATTTT

clone size: once
D gene: TRBD1
V gene: TRBV24-1
J gene: TRBJ2-7
CDR3 protein: CATSDSPGQGVHEQYF
CDR3 DNA: TGTGCCACCAGTGATTCCCCGGGGCAGGGGGTCCACGAGCAGTACTTC

clone size: few
D gene: TRBD1
V gene: TRBV7-2
J gene: TRBJ1-5
CDR3 protein: CASSLGTVSNQPQHF
CDR3 DNA: TGTGCCAGCAGCCTGGGGACAGTTAGCAATCAGCCCCAGCATTTT

clone size: -
D gene: -
V gene: TRBV7-2
J gene: TRBJ1-1
CDR3 protein: CASSRAMPGEAFF
CDR3 DNA: TGTGCCAGCAGCCGAGCCATGCCGGGGGAAGCTTTCTTT

clone size: many
D gene: TRBD1
V gene: TRBV6-2/TRBV6-3
J gene: TRBJ1-5
CDR3 protein: CASSTRQGNQPQHF
CDR3 DNA: TGTGCCAGCAGTACCCGACAGGGAAATCAGCCCCAGCATTTT

clone size: medium-sized
D gene: TRBD2
V gene: TRBV7-9
J gene: TRBJ2-3
CDR3 protein: CASSLQGTSVTDTQYF
CDR3 DNA: TGTGCCAGCAGCCTACAAGGGACTAGCGTCACAGATACGCAGTATTTT

clone size: few
D gene: -
V gene: TRBV7-2
J gene: TRBJ2-1
CDR3 protein: CASSLLGRGYEQFF
CDR3 DNA: TGTGCCAGCAGCTTACTCGGGCGCGGGTATGAGCAGTTCTTC

clone size: medium-sized
D gene: -
V gene: TRBV9
J gene: TRBJ1-3
CDR3 protein: CASSVDFLGTIYF
CDR3 DNA: TGTGCCAGCAGCGTAGACTTTCTGGGAACCATATATTTT

clone size: -
D gene: -
V gene: TRBV19
J gene: TRBJ1-5
CDR3 protein: CASSGGRDYQPQHF
CDR3 DNA: TGTGCCAGTAGCGGGGGCCGAGATTATCAGCCCCAGCATTTT

clone size: -
D gene: TRBD1
V gene: TRBV7-2
J gene: TRBJ1-1
CDR3 protein: CASSFPGGANTEAFF
CDR3 DNA: TGTGCCAGCAGCTTCCCAGGGGGGGCGAACACTGAAGCTTTCTTT

clone size: -
D gene: -
V gene: TRBV28
J gene: TRBJ1-5
CDR3 protein: CASSVGQPQHF
CDR3 DNA: TGTGCCAGCTCCGTAGGTCAGCCCCAGCATTTT

clone size: once
D gene: -
V gene: TRBV20-1
J gene: TRBJ1-3
CDR3 protein: CSATRGTGNTIYF
CDR3 DNA: TGCAGTGCAACGAGAGGGACTGGAAACACCATATATTTT

clone size: -
D gene: -
V gene: TRBV6-2/TRBV6-3
J gene: TRBJ1-5
CDR3 protein: CASSYSGRAGNQPQHF
CDR3 DNA: TGTGCCAGCAGTTACTCAGGAAGGGCGGGGAATCAGCCCCAGCATTTT

clone size: -
D gene: TRBD1
V gene: TRBV7-8
J gene: TRBJ2-7
CDR3 protein: CASSFDRGRGYEQYF
CDR3 DNA: TGTGCCAGCAGCTTTGACAGGGGACGTGGCTACGAGCAGTACTTC

clone size: medium-sized
D gene: -
V gene: TRBV30
J gene: TRBJ2-3
CDR3 protein: CAWSGTRTQYF
CDR3 DNA: TGTGCCTGGAGTGGCACAAGAACGCAGTATTTT

clone size: -
D gene: TRBD1
V gene: TRBV7-2
J gene: TRBJ2-1
CDR3 protein: CASGDRYNEQFF
CDR3 DNA: TGTGCCAGCGGGGACAGATACAATGAGCAGTTCTTC

clone size: -
D gene: -
V gene: TRBV10-3
J gene: TRBJ2-7
CDR3 protein: CAISTRRGASYEQYF
CDR3 DNA: TGTGCCATCAGTACCAGAAGAGGGGCTTCCTACGAGCAGTACTTC

clone size: -
D gene: -
V gene: TRBV7-9
J gene: TRBJ2-7
CDR3 protein: CASSLGGRSYEQYF
CDR3 DNA: TGTGCCAGCAGCTTAGGCGGCAGGTCGTACGAGCAGTACTTC

clone size: -
D gene: -
V gene: TRBV20-1
J gene: TRBJ1-1
CDR3 protein: CSALTGMNTEAFF
CDR3 DNA: TGCAGTGCCTTAACAGGCATGAACACTGAAGCTTTCTTT

clone size: -
D gene: -
V gene: TRBV4-2
J gene: TRBJ1-6
CDR3 protein: CASSQTTGNSPLHF
CDR3 DNA: TGTGCCAGCAGCCAGACCACAGGGAATTCACCCCTCCACTTT

clone size: large
D gene: TRBD1
V gene: TRBV7-8
J gene: TRBJ1-5
CDR3 protein: CASSRQGSTQPQHF
CDR3 DNA: TGTGCCAGCAGCCGACAGGGATCGACTCAGCCCCAGCATTTT

clone size: few
D gene: TRBD1
V gene: TRBV7-2
J gene: TRBJ1-6
CDR3 protein: CASSNDRGRSSPLHF
CDR3 DNA: TGTGCCAGCAGCAACGACAGGGGGCGCAGTTCACCCCTCCACTTT

clone size: -
D gene: TRBD1
V gene: TRBV5-1
J gene: TRBJ1-4
CDR3 protein: CASSRGTGPYEKLFF
CDR3 DNA: TGCGCCAGCAGCCGGGGGACAGGCCCTTATGAAAAACTGTTTTTT

clone size: few
D gene: -
V gene: TRBV6-1
J gene: TRBJ2-3
CDR3 protein: CASSESRGAQADTQYF
CDR3 DNA: TGTGCCAGCAGTGAATCCCGGGGGGCGCAGGCAGATACGCAGTATTTT

clone size: many
D gene: -
V gene: TRBV2
J gene: TRBJ1-5
CDR3 protein: CASSDSVGGQPQHF
CDR3 DNA: TGTGCCAGCAGTGATTCAGTGGGGGGGCAGCCCCAGCATTTT

clone size: -
D gene: TRBD1
V gene: TRBV5-6
J gene: TRBJ1-1
CDR3 protein: CASSSSGTGIERPEAFF
CDR3 DNA: TGCGCCAGCAGCTCCTCCGGGACAGGAATAGAAAGACCTGAAGCTTTCTTT

clone size: few
D gene: -
V gene: TRBV4-1
J gene: TRBJ1-6
CDR3 protein: CASSLTRGSATANSPLHF
CDR3 DNA: TGCGCCAGCAGCCTAACCAGGGGATCCGCAACTGCGAATTCACCCCTCCACTTT